This T cell receptor beta chain was found in a study of early T cells in non-severe SARS-CoV-2 infection. For the study at large: Sequencing of bulk RNA from unsorted whole blood was done, without chain pairing.

The TCR library protocol was used to attach unique molecular identifiers. These identifiers were attached to individual cDNA molecules. TCRdb reprocessed the 5' RACE reads via MiXCR and lists one record per CDR3 protein. The data show approximately 45,000 distinct CDR3 sequences, with 5.5% to 6.5% seen just once and 9.5% to 15% held by the top ten. This clonotype was detected many times. The target antigen is unknown. Study-wide results and caveats: Lookups in VDJdb leaned toward anti-spike CD8 responses and missed private and CD4 specificities.

The CDR3 extends over 14 amino acids. Losses at the gene ends were 10 bases for V and 0 bases for J; bases not matched to a gene: 9. Germline CDR1 ENHRY, CDR2 SYGVKD. The genes are TRBV10-3 and TRBJ2-7; 7 nucleotides line up with TRBD1. The TCR comes from an adult who was a healthcare worker with PCR-confirmed SARS-CoV-2 infection or an uninfected control (not recorded which). Sequencing input: whole blood. The CDR3 region is CATRTGLSSYEQYF. For the CDR3, the DNA is TGTGCCACGAGGACAGGTCTAAGCTCCTACGAGCAGTACTTC.